These T cell receptor beta chains were read from a single sample in a study of control samples from healthy donors and cancer patients. Profiled with immunoSEQ multiplex PCR; TCRdb holds only in-frame clones, not every one. The sample contains over 30,000 clones, about 88% of which appear only once. Sequencing input: PBMCs. Receptor source: a woman aged 40 to 55 with lung cancer. Each CDR3 is given with its conserved first and last residue. D genes are given only for firm matches. Size tells how often a clone was seen (once, few, many) or the class of an expanded clone, and some rows leave it out.

TRBJ2-7 NA TRBD1 TRBV7-7 TGTGCCAGCAGCCCTTCTGACAGGGACACCTACGAGCAGTACTTC CASSPSDRDTYEQYF
TRBJ2-2 NA NA TRBV4-3 TGCGCCAGCAGCCCGACATGGCGGGGTAACACCGGGGAGCTGTTTTTT CASSPTWRGNTGELFF
TRBJ2-3 once NA TRBV5-1 TGCGCCAGCAGCTTGGGCCTCGGAGTGACAGATACGCAGTATTTT CASSLGLGVTDTQYF
TRBJ2-1 NA NA TRBV24-1 TGTGCCACCAGTGATCAAACAGCGATCAAGGGCAATGAGCAGTTCTTC CATSDQTAIKGNEQFF
TRBJ1-5 NA TRBD1 TRBV15 TGTGCCACCAGCAGGGGGGACAGTTATCAGCCCCAGCATTTT CATSRGDSYQPQHF
TRBJ2-6 medium-sized NA TRBV28 TGTGCCAGCAGTTTCGGGGACTTCTCTGGGGCCAACGTCCTGACTTTC CASSFGDFSGANVLTF
TRBJ1-1 NA NA TRBV19 TGTGCCAGTACCGCTCGGGGGCCGAACACTGAAGCTTTCTTT CASTARGPNTEAFF
TRBJ2-5 NA NA TRBV4-3 TGCGCCAGCAGCCAAGATGAGGGACAATTCCAAGAGACCCAGTACTTC CASSQDEGQFQETQYF
TRBJ1-2 NA NA TRBV11-3 TGTGCCAGCAGCCTCGACTCTAGGGGCTACACCTTC CASSLDSRGYTF
TRBJ1-1 NA TRBD1 TRBV5-1 TGCGCCAGCAGCAGGACAGGGGGCGGGTACACTGAAGCTTTCTTT CASSRTGGGYTEAFF
TRBJ2-3 NA NA TRBV7-2 TGTGCCAGCAGCTTAGAAATCAGCACAGATACGCAGTATTTT CASSLEISTDTQYF
TRBJ1-2 NA NA TRBV9 TGTGCCAGCAGCCCCGGACGGCTGAACTATGGCTACACCTTC CASSPGRLNYGYTF
TRBJ1-1 NA NA TRBV7-6 TGTGCCAGCAGCGCGATGAACACTGAAGCTTTCTTT CASSAMNTEAFF
TRBJ2-1 NA TRBD2 TRBV6-5 TGTGCCAGCGCGAGGACTAGCCCGTACAATGAGCAGTTCTTC CASARTSPYNEQFF
TRBJ2-3 NA NA TRBV19 TGTGCCAGTAGTTCGACAGGAAGCACAGATACGCAGTATTTT CASSSTGSTDTQYF
TRBJ1-5 NA TRBD1 TRBV28 TGTGCCAGCAGGACAGGGGGCACGGGTCAGCCCCAGCATTTT CASRTGGTGQPQHF
TRBJ2-1 NA NA TRBV7-2 TGTGCCAGCAGCTTAAGCGGGTACTCCTACAATGAGCAGTTCTTC CASSLSGYSYNEQFF
TRBJ2-2 NA NA TRBV18 TGTGCCAGCTCACCAACGGGGGCCGGGACCGGGGAGCTGTTTTTT CASSPTGAGTGELFF
TRBJ2-7 NA NA TRBV18 TGTGCCAGCTCACCCGGGCCCCAAACGGACGAGCAGTACTTC CASSPGPQTDEQYF
TRBJ1-2 NA NA TRBV9 TGTGCCAGCAGCGTAGGTGGGGCCCCCCAAGGCTACACCTTC CASSVGGAPQGYTF
TRBJ2-3 NA NA TRBV19 TGTGCCAGTAGTATGTTGGGGGTCACAGATACGCAGTATTTT CASSMLGVTDTQYF
TRBJ2-7 NA TRBD1 TRBV7-9 TGTGCCAGCAGCTCCCCGGACAGGGGAGTAGACGAGCAGTACTTC CASSSPDRGVDEQYF
TRBJ1-4 NA NA TRBV9 TGTGCCAGCAGCGTAGGAGGGCTCAGTGAAAAACTGTTTTTT CASSVGGLSEKLFF
TRBJ2-7 NA NA TRBV5-1 TGCGCCAGCAGCTCCAAGGGATACGAGCAGTACTTC CASSSKGYEQYF
TRBJ1-5 NA NA TRBV5-6 TGTGCCAGCAGCTTGGGTCCATTACAGAGCGCCCTTCAGCCCCAGCATTTT CASSLGPLQSALQPQHF
TRBJ2-3 NA TRBD1 TRBV5-6 TGTGCCAGCAGGGAGACAGGGGCCACAGATACGCAGTATTTT CASRETGATDTQYF
TRBJ2-3 NA NA TRBV5-4 TGTGCCAGCAGCTTGGCAGGAGATACGCAGTATTTT CASSLAGDTQYF
TRBJ1-1 NA NA TRBV3-1/TRBV3-2 TGTGCCAGCAGCCAAGAAGGGCGGGGCTTCACTGAAGCTTTCTTT CASSQEGRGFTEAFF
TRBJ1-5 NA NA TRBV6-5 TGTGCCAGCAGTCGGTGGGACGTTAGCAATCAGCCCCAGCATTTT CASSRWDVSNQPQHF
TRBJ2-7 NA NA TRBV19 TGTGCCAGTAGTAACTCTGGCTCCTACGAGCAGTACTTC CASSNSGSYEQYF
TRBJ1-1 NA NA TRBV4-3 TGCGCCAGCAGCCAAGACGCCGTGGATGAAGCTTTCTTT CASSQDAVDEAFF
TRBJ2-1 NA NA TRBV12-3/TRBV12-4 TGTGCCAGCAGTTTAGGCGGTCTCGAGCAGTTCTTC CASSLGGLEQFF
TRBJ2-3 NA TRBD1 TRBV2 TGTGCCAGCAGTGGCGACAGGGGGCAATGGAATACGCAGTATTTT CASSGDRGQWNTQYF
TRBJ2-5 NA TRBD2 TRBV9 TGTGCCAGTAGCGGGGGACTCCAAGAGACCCAGTACTTC CASSGGLQETQYF